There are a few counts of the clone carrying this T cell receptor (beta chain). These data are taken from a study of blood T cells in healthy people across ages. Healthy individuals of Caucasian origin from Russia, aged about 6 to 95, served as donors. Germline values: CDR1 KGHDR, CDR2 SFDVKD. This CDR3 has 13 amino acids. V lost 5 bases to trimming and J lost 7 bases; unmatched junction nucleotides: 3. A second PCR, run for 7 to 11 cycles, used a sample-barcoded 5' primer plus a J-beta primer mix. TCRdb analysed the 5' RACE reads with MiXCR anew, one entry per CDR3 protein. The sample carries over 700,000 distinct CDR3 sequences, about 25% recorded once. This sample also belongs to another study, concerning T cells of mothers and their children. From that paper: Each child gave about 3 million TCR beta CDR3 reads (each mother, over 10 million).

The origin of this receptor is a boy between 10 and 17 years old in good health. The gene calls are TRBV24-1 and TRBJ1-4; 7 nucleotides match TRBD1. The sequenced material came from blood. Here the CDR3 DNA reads TGTGCCACCAGTGGACAGGGCAGTGAAAAACTGTTTTTT. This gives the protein CATSGQGSEKLFF.